The sequence of this T cell receptor beta chain was determined in a study of blood T cell repertoires in COVID-19. Study in general: There were acute and convalescent COVID-19 samples, and they came from the United States, Italy and Spain. From T cells, B-cell-depleted T cells, or PBMCs came the material, which was cDNA or gDNA.

In the study's own analysis: Researchers report that nucleated cell counts were estimated from reference gene primer amplification. The protocol was immunoSEQ multiplex PCR, while the TCRdb copy is restricted to in-frame clones and leaves out a portion. V, J and clone size are those of that table, while D and trimming were read from the DNA. This sample has some 290,000 clones, with about 86% found just once. This CDR3 region has 14 residues. The germline gives CDR1 SGHAT, CDR2 FQNNGV. A remark on this clone: One junction end disagrees with the germline gene, perhaps due to a read error.

The chain couples TRBV11-2 to TRBJ1-1; 7 bases fit TRBD1. The sample comprised peripheral blood. The TCR originated in a woman aged 55-70 years with active or convalescent COVID-19. The CDR3 sequence is CASSVDRANTEAFF. The CDR3 coding sequence is TGTGCCAGCAGCGTAGACAGGGCGAACACTGAAGCTTTCTTT.